The present entry profiles one TCR beta chain with its context. With 4 bases removed from V and 3 bases from J, the gap between germline ends came to 22 bases. The CDR3 has 17 amino acids. Per germline, CDR1 LGHNA and CDR2 YNFKEQ. The data belong to a study of T cells in Graves' hyperthyroidism and ophthalmopathy. There were TCR beta CDR3 regions amplified from RNA transcripts. The TCR CDR3 was amplified in a first-round RT-PCR using the HTBI primer set. One entry per CDR3 protein results from TCRdb running MiXCR on the multiplex PCR reads. The sample contains about 640,000 distinct CDR3 sequences, roughly 14% of which appear only once.

J is TRBJ2-7 and V is TRBV4-2; the D call may be TRBD1 or TRBD2 (5 bases each). The clonotype comes from a woman aged 50 to 65 with Graves' ophthalmopathy. The sequenced sample consisted of blood. In nucleotides, the CDR3 is TGTGCCAGCAGCCCGGGCATCGGGACGGACACGAACTACGAGCAGTACTTC. Translation gives CASSPGIGTDTNYEQYF.